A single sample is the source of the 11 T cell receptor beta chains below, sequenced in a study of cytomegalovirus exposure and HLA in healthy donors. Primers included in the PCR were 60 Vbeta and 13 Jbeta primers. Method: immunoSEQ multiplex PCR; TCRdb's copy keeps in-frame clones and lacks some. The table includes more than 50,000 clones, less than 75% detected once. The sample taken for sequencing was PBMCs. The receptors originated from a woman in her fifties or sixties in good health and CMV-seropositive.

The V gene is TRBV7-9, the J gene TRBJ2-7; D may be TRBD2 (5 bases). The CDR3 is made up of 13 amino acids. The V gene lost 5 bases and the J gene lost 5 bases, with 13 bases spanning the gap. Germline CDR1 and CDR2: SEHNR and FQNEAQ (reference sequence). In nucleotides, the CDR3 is TGTGCCAGCAGCCCCGGGATAGCGAACGAGCAGTACTTC. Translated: CASSPGIANEQYF.

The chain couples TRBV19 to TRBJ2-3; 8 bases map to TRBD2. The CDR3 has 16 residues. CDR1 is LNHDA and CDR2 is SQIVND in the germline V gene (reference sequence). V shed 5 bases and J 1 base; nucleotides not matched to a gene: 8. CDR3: CASSFGTRSGTDTQYF. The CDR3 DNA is TGTGCCAGTAGTTTCGGGACTAGATCGGGCACAGATACGCAGTATTTT.

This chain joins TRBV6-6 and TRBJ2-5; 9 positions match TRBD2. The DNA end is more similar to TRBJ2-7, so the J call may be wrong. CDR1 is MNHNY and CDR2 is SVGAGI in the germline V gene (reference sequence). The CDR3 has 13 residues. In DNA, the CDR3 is TGTGCCAGCAGCCCGACTAGCGGCTACGAGCAGTACTTC. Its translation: CASSPTSGYEQYF.

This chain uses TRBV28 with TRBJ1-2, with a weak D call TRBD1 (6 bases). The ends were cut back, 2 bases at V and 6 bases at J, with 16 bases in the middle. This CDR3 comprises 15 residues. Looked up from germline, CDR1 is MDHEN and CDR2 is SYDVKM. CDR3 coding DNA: TGTGCCAGCAGTTTACTCCTAGAGGGGGAGCATGGCTACACCTTC. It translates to CASSLLLEGEHGYTF.

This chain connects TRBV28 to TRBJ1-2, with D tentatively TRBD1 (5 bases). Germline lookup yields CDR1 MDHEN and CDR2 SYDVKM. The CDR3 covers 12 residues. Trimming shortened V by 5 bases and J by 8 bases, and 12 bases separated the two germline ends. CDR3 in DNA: TGTGCCAGCAGTGGGGGACTCAAAGGCTACACCTTC. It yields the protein CASSGGLKGYTF.

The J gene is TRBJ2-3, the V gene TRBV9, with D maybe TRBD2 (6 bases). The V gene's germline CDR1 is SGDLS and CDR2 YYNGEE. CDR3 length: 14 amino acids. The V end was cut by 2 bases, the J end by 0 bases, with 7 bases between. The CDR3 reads CASSVRGSTDTQYF. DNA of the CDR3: TGTGCCAGCAGCGTCCGGGGGAGCACAGATACGCAGTATTTT.

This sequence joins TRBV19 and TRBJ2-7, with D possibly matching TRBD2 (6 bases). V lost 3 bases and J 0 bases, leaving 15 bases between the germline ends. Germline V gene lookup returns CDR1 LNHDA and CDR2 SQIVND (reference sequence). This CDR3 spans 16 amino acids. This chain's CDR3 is CASSIGGGERSYEQYF. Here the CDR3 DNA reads TGTGCCAGTAGTATCGGTGGAGGGGAGCGCTCCTACGAGCAGTACTTC.

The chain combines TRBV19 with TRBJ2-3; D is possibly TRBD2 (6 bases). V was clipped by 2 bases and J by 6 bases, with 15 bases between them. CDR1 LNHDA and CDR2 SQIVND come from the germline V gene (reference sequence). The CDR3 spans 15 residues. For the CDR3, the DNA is TGTGCCAGTAGTATACGTCGGGAGAAGAGGGATACGCAGTATTTT. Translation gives CASSIRREKRDTQYF. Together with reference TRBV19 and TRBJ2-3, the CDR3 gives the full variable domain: DGGITQSPKYLFRKEGQNVTLSCEQNLNHDAMYWYRQDPGQGLRLIYYSQIVNDFQKGDIAEGYSVSREKKESFPLTVTSAQKNPTAFYLCASSIRREKRDTQYFGPGTRLTVL.

The CDR3 nucleotides are TGTGCCAGCAGACCCCGGGACAGGGTGTTTTCTGGGGCCAACGTCCTGACTTTC. Translating gives CASRPRDRVFSGANVLTF. V and J are TRBV7-2 and TRBJ2-6; 9 bases are shared with TRBD1. Per germline, CDR1 SGHTA and CDR2 FQGNSA. Unmatched junction bases numbered 10, after V lost 6 bases and J lost 1 base. The CDR3 runs to 18 residues.

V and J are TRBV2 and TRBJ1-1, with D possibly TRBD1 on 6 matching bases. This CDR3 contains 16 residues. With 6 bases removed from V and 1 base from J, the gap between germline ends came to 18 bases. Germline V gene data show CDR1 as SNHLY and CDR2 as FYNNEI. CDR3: CASRAGRQVTNTEAFF. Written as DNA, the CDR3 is TGTGCCAGCAGAGCAGGAAGACAGGTAACGAACACTGAAGCTTTCTTT.

CDR3 sequence: CASSKTTGGNTEAFF. The CDR3 nucleotides are TGTGCCAGCAGCAAAACCACAGGGGGGAACACTGAAGCTTTCTTT. The gene calls are TRBV7-3 and TRBJ1-1; the match to TRBD1 covers 8 bases. Germline CDR1 reads SGHTA; CDR2 reads FQGTGA. This CDR3 region has 15 residues. J was trimmed by 1 base and V by 5 bases; bases with no gene match: 6.